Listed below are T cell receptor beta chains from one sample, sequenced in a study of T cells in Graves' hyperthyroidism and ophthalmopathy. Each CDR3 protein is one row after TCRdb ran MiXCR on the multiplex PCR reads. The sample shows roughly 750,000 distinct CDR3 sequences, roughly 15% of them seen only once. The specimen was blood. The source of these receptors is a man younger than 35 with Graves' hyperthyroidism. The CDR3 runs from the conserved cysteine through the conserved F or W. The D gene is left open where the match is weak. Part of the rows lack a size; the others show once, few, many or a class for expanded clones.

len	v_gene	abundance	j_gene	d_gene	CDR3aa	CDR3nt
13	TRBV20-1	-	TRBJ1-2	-	CSAGGSPSYGYTF	TGCAGTGCGGGGGGCTCGCCCTCTTATGGCTACACCTTC
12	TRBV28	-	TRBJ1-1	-	CASSLLSAEAFF	TGTGCCAGCAGTTTGTTAAGTGCTGAAGCTTTCTTT
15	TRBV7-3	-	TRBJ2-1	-	CASSLSLGGSNEQFF	TGTGCCAGCAGCTTAAGTTTGGGTGGGAGTAATGAGCAGTTCTTC
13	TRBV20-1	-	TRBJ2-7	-	CSARDRDFYEQYF	TGCAGTGCTAGAGATCGAGACTTCTACGAGCAGTACTTC
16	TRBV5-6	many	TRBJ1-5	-	CASSFGGGHSDQPQHF	TGTGCCAGCAGCTTCGGCGGTGGGCATTCCGATCAGCCCCAGCATTTT
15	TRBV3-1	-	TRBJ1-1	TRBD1	CASSFFGQGSTEAFF	TGTGCCAGCAGCTTCTTCGGACAGGGTAGCACTGAAGCTTTCTTT
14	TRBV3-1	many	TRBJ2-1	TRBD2	CASSQDTSGSLQFF	TGTGCCAGCAGCCAAGACACTAGCGGGAGCCTACAGTTCTTC
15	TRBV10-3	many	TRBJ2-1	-	CAISAVTSMHNEQFF	TGTGCCATCAGTGCCGTGACTAGTATGCACAATGAGCAGTTCTTC
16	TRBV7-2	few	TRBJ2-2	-	CASRMFVAADTGELFF	TGTGCCAGCAGAATGTTCGTAGCCGCGGACACCGGGGAGCTGTTTTTT
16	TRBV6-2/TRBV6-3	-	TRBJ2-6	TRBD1	CASSYSTGHGANVLTF	TGTGCCAGCAGTTACTCGACAGGGCACGGGGCCAACGTCCTGACTTTC
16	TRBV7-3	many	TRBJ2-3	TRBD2	CASSLGLAGGTDTQYF	TGTGCCAGCAGCTTAGGACTAGCGGGAGGTACAGATACGCAGTATTTT
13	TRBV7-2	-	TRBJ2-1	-	CAGTGQNYNEQFF	TGTGCCGGTACGGGACAAAATTACAATGAGCAGTTCTTC
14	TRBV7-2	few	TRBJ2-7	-	CASSFSRGPYEQYF	TGTGCCAGCAGCTTTTCCCGGGGGCCCTACGAGCAGTACTTC
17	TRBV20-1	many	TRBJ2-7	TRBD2	CSARGGVAGDLSYEQYF	TGCAGTGCGAGAGGGGGAGTAGCGGGAGACCTCTCCTACGAGCAGTACTTC
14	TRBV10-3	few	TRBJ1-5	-	CAISLTGPDQPQHF	TGTGCCATCAGCCTGACAGGTCCCGATCAGCCCCAGCATTTT
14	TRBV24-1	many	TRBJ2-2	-	CAARNRVDTGELFF	TGTGCCGCTAGGAACAGGGTCGACACCGGGGAGCTGTTTTTT
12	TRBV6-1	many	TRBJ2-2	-	CASSAYTGELFF	TGTGCCAGCAGTGCTTACACCGGGGAGCTGTTTTTT
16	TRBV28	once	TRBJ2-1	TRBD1	CAISGGTGVSYNEQFF	TGTGCCATCAGCGGCGGGACAGGGGTCTCCTACAATGAGCAGTTCTTC
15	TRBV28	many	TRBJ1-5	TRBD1	CASSSLQGAGQPQHF	TGTGCCAGCAGTTCTCTACAGGGGGCGGGTCAGCCCCAGCATTTT
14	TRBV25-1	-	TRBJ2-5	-	CASSVNRNQETQYF	TGTGCCAGCAGTGTTAACAGGAACCAAGAGACCCAGTACTTC
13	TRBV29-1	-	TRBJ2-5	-	CSAQGGIQETQYF	TGCAGCGCCCAAGGGGGGATACAAGAGACCCAGTACTTC
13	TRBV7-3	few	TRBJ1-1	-	CASSLEGATEAFF	TGTGCCAGCAGCTTGGAGGGAGCCACTGAAGCTTTCTTT
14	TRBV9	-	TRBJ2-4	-	CASSLDSSKNIQYF	TGTGCCAGCAGCCTGGACTCGTCCAAAAACATTCAGTACTTC
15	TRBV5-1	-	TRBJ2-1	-	CASSLRGVTYNEQFF	TGCGCCAGCAGCTTGAGAGGTGTCACGTACAATGAGCAGTTCTTC
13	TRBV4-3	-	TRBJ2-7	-	CASSLQGTAEQYF	TGCGCCAGCAGCCTTCAGGGGACCGCCGAGCAGTACTTC
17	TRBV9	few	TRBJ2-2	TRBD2	CASSSLSGSANTGELFF	TGTGCCAGCAGCTCACTTAGCGGGAGCGCGAACACCGGGGAGCTGTTTTTT
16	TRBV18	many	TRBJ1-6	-	CASSPTTAHLNSPLHF	TGTGCCAGCTCACCGACGACAGCCCACCTCAATTCACCCCTCCACTTT
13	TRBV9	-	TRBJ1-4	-	CATAEGPNEKLFF	TGTGCCACCGCGGAGGGTCCTAATGAAAAACTGTTTTTT
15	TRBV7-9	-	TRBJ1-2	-	CASSSPRDKDYGYTF	TGTGCCAGCAGCTCACCTAGGGACAAGGACTATGGCTACACCTTC
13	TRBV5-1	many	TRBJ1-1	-	CASSLVGGEEAFF	TGCGCCAGCAGCTTGGTGGGGGGGGAGGAAGCTTTCTTT
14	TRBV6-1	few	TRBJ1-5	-	CASSSGPSYQPQHF	TGTGCCAGCAGTTCGGGACCGAGTTATCAGCCCCAGCATTTT
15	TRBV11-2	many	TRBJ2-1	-	CASSLGSGPYNEQFF	TGTGCCAGCAGCTTAGGATCAGGGCCCTACAATGAGCAGTTCTTC
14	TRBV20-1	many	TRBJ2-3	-	CSALVRTGPDTQYF	TGCAGTGCTCTAGTTCGGACGGGTCCAGATACGCAGTATTTT